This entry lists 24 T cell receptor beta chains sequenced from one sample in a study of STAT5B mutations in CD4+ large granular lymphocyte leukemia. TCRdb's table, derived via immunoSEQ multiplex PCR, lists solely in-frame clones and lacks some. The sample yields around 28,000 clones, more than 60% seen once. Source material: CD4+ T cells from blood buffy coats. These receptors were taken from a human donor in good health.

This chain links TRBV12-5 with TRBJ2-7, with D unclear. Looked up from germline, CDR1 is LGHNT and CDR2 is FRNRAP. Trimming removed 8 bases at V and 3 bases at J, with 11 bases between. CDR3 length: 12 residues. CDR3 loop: CASRWQYYEQYF. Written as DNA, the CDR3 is TGTGCTAGTAGGTGGCAGTACTACGAGCAGTACTTC. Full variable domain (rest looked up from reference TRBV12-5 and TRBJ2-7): DARVTQTPRHKVTEMGQEVTMRCQPILGHNTVFWYRQTMMQGLELLAYFRNRAPLDDSGMPKDRFSAEMPDATLATLKIQPSEPRDSAVYFCASRWQYYEQYFGPGTRLTVT.

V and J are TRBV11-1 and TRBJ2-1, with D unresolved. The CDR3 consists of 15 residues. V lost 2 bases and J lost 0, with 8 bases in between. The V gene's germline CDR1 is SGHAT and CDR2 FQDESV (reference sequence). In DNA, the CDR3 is TGTGCCAGCAGCTTAAGCCTGAGCTCCTACAATGAGCAGTTCTTC. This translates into CASSLSLSSYNEQFF.

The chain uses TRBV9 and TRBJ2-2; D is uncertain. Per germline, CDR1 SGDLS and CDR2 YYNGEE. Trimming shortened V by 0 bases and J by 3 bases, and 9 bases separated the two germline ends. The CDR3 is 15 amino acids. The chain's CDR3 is CASSVGPDYTGELFF. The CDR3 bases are TGTGCCAGCAGCGTAGGGCCCGATTACACCGGGGAGCTGTTTTTT.

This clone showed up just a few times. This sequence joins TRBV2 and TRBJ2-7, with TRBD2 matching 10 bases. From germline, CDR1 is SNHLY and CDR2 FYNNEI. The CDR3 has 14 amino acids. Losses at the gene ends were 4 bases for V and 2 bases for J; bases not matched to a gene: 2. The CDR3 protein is CASSGLAGAYEQYF. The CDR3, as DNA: TGTGCCAGCAGTGGCCTAGCGGGGGCCTACGAGCAGTACTTC.

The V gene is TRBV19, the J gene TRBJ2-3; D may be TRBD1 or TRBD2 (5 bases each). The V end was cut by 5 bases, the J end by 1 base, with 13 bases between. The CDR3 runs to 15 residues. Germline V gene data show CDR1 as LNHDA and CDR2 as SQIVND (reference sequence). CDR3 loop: CASSPLGVGTDTQYF. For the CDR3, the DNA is TGTGCCAGTAGTCCGCTGGGGGTCGGCACAGATACGCAGTATTTT.

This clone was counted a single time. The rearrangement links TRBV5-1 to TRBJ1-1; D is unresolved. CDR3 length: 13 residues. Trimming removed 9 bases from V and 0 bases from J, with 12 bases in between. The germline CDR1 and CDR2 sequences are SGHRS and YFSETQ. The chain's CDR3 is CATRDIMNTEAFF. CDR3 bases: TGCGCCACCCGCGACATTATGAACACTGAAGCTTTCTTT.

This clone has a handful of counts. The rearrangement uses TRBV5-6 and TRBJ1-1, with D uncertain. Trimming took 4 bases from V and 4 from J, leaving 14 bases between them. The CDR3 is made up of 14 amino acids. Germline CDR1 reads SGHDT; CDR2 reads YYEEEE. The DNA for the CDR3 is TGTGCCAGCAGCGTGGCAGGTGGTGCCACTGAAGCTTTCTTT. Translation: CASSVAGGATEAFF.

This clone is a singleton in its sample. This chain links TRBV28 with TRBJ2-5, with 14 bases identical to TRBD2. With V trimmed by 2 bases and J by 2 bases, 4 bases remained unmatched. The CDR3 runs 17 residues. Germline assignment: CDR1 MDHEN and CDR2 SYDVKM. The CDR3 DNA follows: TGTGCCAGCAGTTTAGGGACTAGCGGGAGAGTACAAGAGACCCAGTACTTC. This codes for CASSLGTSGRVQETQYF. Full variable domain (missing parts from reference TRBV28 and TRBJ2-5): DVKVTQSSRYLVKRTGEKVFLECVQDMDHENMFWYRQDPGLGLRLIYFSYDVKMKEKGDIPEGYSVSREKKERFSLILESASTNQTSMYLCASSLGTSGRVQETQYFGPGTRLLVL.

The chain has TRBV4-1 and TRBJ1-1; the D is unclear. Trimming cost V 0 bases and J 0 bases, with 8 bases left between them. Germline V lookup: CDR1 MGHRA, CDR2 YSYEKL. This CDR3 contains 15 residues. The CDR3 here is CASSQDGVMNTEAFF. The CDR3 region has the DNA TGCGCCAGCAGCCAAGATGGGGTAATGAACACTGAAGCTTTCTTT.

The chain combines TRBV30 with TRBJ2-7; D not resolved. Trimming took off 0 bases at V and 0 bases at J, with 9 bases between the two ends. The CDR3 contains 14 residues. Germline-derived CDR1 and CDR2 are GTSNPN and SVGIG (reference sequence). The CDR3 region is CAWSVRPGSYEQYF. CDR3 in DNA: TGTGCCTGGAGTGTAAGGCCAGGCTCCTACGAGCAGTACTTC.

The CDR3 DNA sequence: TGCAGTGCGGAGCGCACAGATACGCAGTATTTT. It specifies CSAERTDTQYF. The genes are TRBV20-1 and TRBJ2-3; D ambiguous. The CDR3 sequence is 11 residues long. Trimming left V 6 bases short and J 1 base short, with 5 bases between. The V gene's germline CDR1 is DFQATT and CDR2 SNEGSKA (reference sequence).

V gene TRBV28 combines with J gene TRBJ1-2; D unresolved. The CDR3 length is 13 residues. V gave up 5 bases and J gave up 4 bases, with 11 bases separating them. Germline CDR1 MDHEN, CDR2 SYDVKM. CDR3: CASSQLLTYGYTF. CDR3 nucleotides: TGTGCCAGCAGTCAGCTCCTCACCTATGGCTACACCTTC.

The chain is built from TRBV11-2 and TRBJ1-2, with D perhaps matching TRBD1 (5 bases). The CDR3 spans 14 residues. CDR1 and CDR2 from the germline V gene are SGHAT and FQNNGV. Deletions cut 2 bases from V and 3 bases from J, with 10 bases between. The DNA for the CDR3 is TGTGCCAGCAGCTTATGGGGCGGGGACTATGGCTACACCTTC. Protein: CASSLWGGDYGYTF.

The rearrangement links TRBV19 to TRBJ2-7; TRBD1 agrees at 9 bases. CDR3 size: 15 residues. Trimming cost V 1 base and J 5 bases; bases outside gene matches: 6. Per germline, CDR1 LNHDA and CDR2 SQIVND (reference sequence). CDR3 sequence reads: CASSIGSGTGNEQYF. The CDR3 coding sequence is TGTGCCAGTAGTATAGGATCTGGGACAGGGAACGAGCAGTACTTC.

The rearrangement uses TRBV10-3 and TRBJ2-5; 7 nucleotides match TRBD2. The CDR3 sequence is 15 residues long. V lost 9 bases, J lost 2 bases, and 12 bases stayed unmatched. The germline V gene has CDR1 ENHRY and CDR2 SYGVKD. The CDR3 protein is CAIRTDGGRQETQYF. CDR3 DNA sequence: TGTGCCATTAGAACGGATGGCGGGAGACAAGAGACCCAGTACTTC.

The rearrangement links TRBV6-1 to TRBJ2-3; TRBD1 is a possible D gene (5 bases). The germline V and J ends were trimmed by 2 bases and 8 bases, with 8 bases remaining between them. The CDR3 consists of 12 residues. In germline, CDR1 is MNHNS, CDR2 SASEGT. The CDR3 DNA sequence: TGTGCCAGCAGTGAACAGGGCGGTACGCAGTATTTT. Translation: CASSEQGGTQYF.

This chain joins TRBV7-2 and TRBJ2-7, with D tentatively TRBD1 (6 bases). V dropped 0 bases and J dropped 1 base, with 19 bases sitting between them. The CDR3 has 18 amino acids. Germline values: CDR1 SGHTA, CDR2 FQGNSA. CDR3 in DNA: TGTGCCAGCAGCTTAGCGAGGTTAGGGACATCTCCTTCCTACGAGCAGTACTTC. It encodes CASSLARLGTSPSYEQYF.

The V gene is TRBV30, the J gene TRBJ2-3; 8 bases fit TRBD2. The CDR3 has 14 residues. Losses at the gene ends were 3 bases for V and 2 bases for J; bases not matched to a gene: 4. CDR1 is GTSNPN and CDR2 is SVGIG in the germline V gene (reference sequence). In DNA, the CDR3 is TGTGCCTGGAGGGGACTAGTCCCCACAGATACGCAGTATTTT. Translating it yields CAWRGLVPTDTQYF.

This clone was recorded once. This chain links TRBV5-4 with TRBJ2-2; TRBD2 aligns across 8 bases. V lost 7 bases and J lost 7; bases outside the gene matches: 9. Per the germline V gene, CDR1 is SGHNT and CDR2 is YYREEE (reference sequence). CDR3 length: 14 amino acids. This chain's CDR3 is CASAAGGQVGELFF. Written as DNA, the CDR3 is TGTGCCAGCGCCGCGGGGGGCCAGGTCGGGGAGCTGTTTTTT.

This CDR3 reads CATSRDRAGIRDEQFF. DNA for the CDR3: TGTGCCACCAGCAGAGATCGGGCAGGAATCCGCGATGAGCAGTTCTTC. This rearrangement joins TRBV15 to TRBJ2-1; D unresolved. Germline V gene lookup returns CDR1 LNHNV and CDR2 YYDKDF (reference sequence). V was shortened by 0 bases and J by 8 bases, with 17 bases between the two germline ends. CDR3 length: 16 amino acids.

The CDR3 nucleotides are TGTGCCAGCTCAGAGCAAGAGACCCAGTACTTC. Its protein product is CASSEQETQYF. V and J are TRBV18 and TRBJ2-5, with unresolved D. The ends were cut back, 5 bases at V and 2 bases at J, with 3 bases in the middle. This CDR3 spans 11 amino acids. Germline CDR1 KGHSH, CDR2 LQKENI.

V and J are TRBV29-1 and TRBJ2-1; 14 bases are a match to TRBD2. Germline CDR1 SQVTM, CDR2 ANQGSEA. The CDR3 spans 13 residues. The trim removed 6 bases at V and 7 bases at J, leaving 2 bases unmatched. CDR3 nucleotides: TGCAGCGTGCGACTAGCGGGAGGGAATGAGCAGTTCTTC. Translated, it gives CSVRLAGGNEQFF.

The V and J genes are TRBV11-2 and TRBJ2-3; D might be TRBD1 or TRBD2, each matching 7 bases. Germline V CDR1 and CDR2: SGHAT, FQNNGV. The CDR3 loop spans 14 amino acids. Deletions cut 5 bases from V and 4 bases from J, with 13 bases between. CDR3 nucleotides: TGTGCCAGCAGCCCAGGGGGGGGAGCAGATACGCAGTATTTT. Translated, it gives CASSPGGGADTQYF.

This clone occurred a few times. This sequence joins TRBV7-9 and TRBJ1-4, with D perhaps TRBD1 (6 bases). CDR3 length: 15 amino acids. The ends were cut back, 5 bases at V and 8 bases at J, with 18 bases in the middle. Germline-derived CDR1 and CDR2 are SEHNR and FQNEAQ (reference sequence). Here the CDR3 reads CASSRGTTGTEKLFF. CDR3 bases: TGTGCCAGCAGCCGGGGGACCACAGGGACCGAAAAACTGTTTTTT.